This T cell receptor (beta chain) was identified in a study of cytomegalovirus exposure and HLA in healthy donors. Study overall: Out of approximately 170 million T cells, an earlier analysis found over 100 million unique TCR beta sequences in total. General observations from the study: A later examination showed that TCR association rates differed by HLA locus, with DRB1 most and HLA-C fewest. In vitro work confirmed that a few CMV-associated chains recognize CMV antigens. Associated with cytomegalovirus, according to the listing, were 150 to 200 TCR beta chains.

As to this clone: Its antigen is not identified.

The CDR3 has 14 residues. The germline CDR1 and CDR2 sequences are MNHEY and SVGAGI. V lost 0 bases and J lost 7, with 12 bases in between. Primers for the PCR totalled 60 Vbeta and 13 Jbeta. TCRdb's table, derived via immunoSEQ multiplex PCR, lists solely in-frame clones and lacks some. Here the sample spans 80,000 to 130,000 clones, roughly three quarters being singletons. J is TRBJ1-1 and V is TRBV6-5; D uncertain. This clonotype originated in a female donor in good health and CMV-seropositive. The sample consisted of PBMCs. The CDR3 nucleotides read TGTGCCAGCAGTTACTCGACGGCGGGCAGTGAAGCTTTCTTT. Translated, it gives CASSYSTAGSEAFF.